The 29 T cell receptor beta chains in this list originate from one sample, sequenced in a study of identical twins listed by TCRdb under 2016. Libraries were constructed by 5' RACE. Sequencing was performed on an Illumina HiSeq 2000. Starting from the raw public reads, TCRdb applied fastp trimming at Q25, assembled clones with MiXCR and retained in-frame beta chains. All rows with the same CDR3 protein become a single entry with the most common DNA and genes. The sample table lists 350,000 to 600,000 distinct CDR3 sequences, approximately 15% of them with a count of one. The ten largest clonotypes hold 0.52% of the sample. This same sample was also part of a study on yellow fever vaccine responses in identical twins.

The material sequenced was CD4+ T cells sorted from blood. The source is a woman under 30 in good health.

In this sample, this clonotype turned up many times. The V call is TRBV29-1, the J call TRBJ2-4; a possible D gene is TRBD2 (7 bases). Germline CDR1 and CDR2: SQVTM and ANQGSEA. This CDR3 comprises 12 residues. Trimming removed 4 bases at V and 9 bases at J, with 13 bases between. CDR3 in amino acids: CSVAPGEGIQYF. DNA for the CDR3: TGCAGCGTTGCTCCAGGGGAGGGCATTCAGTACTTC.

This clonotype has more than one count but fewer than ten. The chain uses TRBV20-1 and TRBJ2-5, with 9 bases lining up with TRBD2. From germline, CDR1 is DFQATT and CDR2 SNEGSKA (reference sequence). The CDR3 has 14 amino acids. The ends lost 5 bases at V and 4 bases at J; junction bases unmatched: 8. CDR3 bases: TGCAGTGCTGTAGTAGCGGGAGTATTAGAGACCCAGTACTTC. Its translation: CSAVVAGVLETQYF.

The chain uses TRBV6-1 and TRBJ2-2; TRBD2 aligns across 11 bases. The CDR3 runs 16 residues. The V segment lost 4 bases and the J segment 4 bases; nucleotides outside the gene matches: 5. Germline lookup yields CDR1 MNHNS and CDR2 SASEGT. CDR3 residues: CASSANLAGGTGELFF. CDR3 nucleotide sequence: TGTGCCAGCAGTGCAAACCTAGCGGGGGGCACCGGGGAGCTGTTTTTT.

The chain carries TRBV12-3 or TRBV12-4 and TRBJ2-2, with D perhaps matching TRBD2 (5 bases). This CDR3 is 14 amino acids long. The V and J ends lost 7 bases and 13 bases respectively, with 22 bases between them. CDR3 DNA sequence: TGTGCCAGCACCCCCGGGCGGCCTGGTAGCGCGCTGTTTTTT. Translating gives CASTPGRPGSALFF.

This clonotype came up a few times. This chain joins TRBV7-2 and TRBJ2-3; 7 bases fit TRBD1. Germline trimming cut 4 bases from V and 2 bases from J; bases unmatched to any gene: 3. Germline V gene lookup returns CDR1 SGHTA and CDR2 FQGNSA. The CDR3 totals 14 residues. The CDR3 is CASSSTGPTDTQYF. CDR3 nucleotide sequence: TGTGCCAGCAGCTCGACAGGGCCCACAGATACGCAGTATTTT.

CDR3 protein: CASSQLGTTFLGELFF. The DNA for the CDR3 is TGTGCCAGCAGCCAACTCGGGACAACCTTCTTGGGAGAGCTGTTTTTT. The gene calls are TRBV3-1 and TRBJ2-2; D is perhaps TRBD1 (6 bases). This CDR3 comprises 16 residues. V lost 2 bases, J lost 11 bases, and 21 bases lay in between. The germline gives CDR1 LGHDT, CDR2 YNNKEL (reference sequence).

This rearrangement joins TRBV12-3 or TRBV12-4 to TRBJ2-7, with TRBD1 matching over 8 bases. CDR3 length equals 15 residues. Trimming took 7 bases from V and 7 from J; bases not matched to a gene: 15. The CDR3 nucleotides are TGTGCCAGCAATTATGTGACAGGGGCCTCGGGGGAGCAGTACTTC. Translated, it gives CASNYVTGASGEQYF.

This clonotype was observed a handful of times. The chain links TRBV20-1 to TRBJ2-3, with unresolved D. Germline assignment: CDR1 DFQATT and CDR2 SNEGSKA (reference sequence). The V end was cut by 5 bases, the J end by 0 bases, with 12 bases between. This CDR3 is 14 amino acids long. CDR3 DNA sequence: TGCAGTGCTCCTACTGAACCTAGCACAGATACGCAGTATTTT. This codes for CSAPTEPSTDTQYF.

The chain couples TRBV15 to TRBJ2-6; a weak D match, TRBD1 (6 bases). V shed 2 bases and J shed 0 bases, with 11 bases lying between them. CDR3 size: 17 residues. Looked up from germline, CDR1 is LNHNV and CDR2 is YYDKDF (reference sequence). The CDR3 protein is CATSRSTGFSGANVLTF. DNA of the CDR3: TGTGCCACCAGCAGATCTACAGGGTTCTCTGGGGCCAACGTCCTGACTTTC.

The chain employs TRBV15 and TRBJ1-1; D is unclear. Germline CDR1 reads LNHNV; CDR2 reads YYDKDF (reference sequence). Trimming shortened V by 1 base and J by 3 bases, and 9 bases separated the two germline ends. This CDR3 is 14 amino acids long. This CDR3 is CATSRAVGDTEAFF. CDR3 in DNA: TGTGCCACCAGCAGAGCGGTTGGGGACACTGAAGCTTTCTTT.

This chain uses TRBV7-2 with TRBJ2-7, with D hard to call. V shed 2 bases and J shed 2 bases, with 7 bases lying between them. Germline lookup yields CDR1 SGHTA and CDR2 FQGNSA. This CDR3 comprises 13 residues. The CDR3 here is CASSLNRPYEQYF. CDR3 DNA sequence: TGTGCCAGCAGCTTAAACCGGCCCTACGAGCAGTACTTC. The full variable domain, with the rest looked up from reference TRBV7-2 and TRBJ2-7, is GAGVSQSPSNKVTEKGKDVELRCDPISGHTALYWYRQSLGQGLEFLIYFQGNSAPDKSGLPSDRFSAERTGGSVSTLTIQRTQQEDSAVYLCASSLNRPYEQYFGPGTRLTVT.

The gene calls are TRBV10-3 and TRBJ2-3; D is possibly TRBD1 (6 bases). The length of the CDR3 is 15 residues. The germline CDR1 and CDR2 sequences are ENHRY and SYGVKD. The germline V and J ends were trimmed by 3 bases and 0 bases, with 10 bases remaining between them. The DNA for the CDR3 is TGTGCCATCAGTGATAACCAGGGGAGCACAGATACGCAGTATTTT. It translates to CAISDNQGSTDTQYF.

CDR3 sequence: CSVESPGSVGYTF. CDR3 bases: TGCAGCGTTGAAAGTCCGGGCTCCGTGGGCTACACCTTC. The chain has TRBV29-1 and TRBJ1-2; no clear D. V was pared by 2 bases and J by 8 bases, with 15 bases between. This CDR3 is 13 amino acids long. The V gene's germline CDR1 is SQVTM and CDR2 ANQGSEA. Filled out from reference TRBV29-1 and TRBJ1-2, the complete variable domain reads SAVISQKPSRDICQRGTSLTIQCQVDSQVTMMFWYRQQPGQSLTLIATANQGSEATYESGFVIDKFPISRPNLTFSTLTVSNMSPEDSSIYLCSVESPGSVGYTFGSGTRLTVV.

In this sample, this clonotype turned up a few times. The genes are TRBV20-1 and TRBJ2-1; the match to TRBD2 covers 11 bases. CDR1 is DFQATT and CDR2 is SNEGSKA in the germline V gene (reference sequence). Trimming cost V 0 bases and J 4 bases; bases outside gene matches: 2. CDR3 length: 15 residues. This chain's CDR3 is CSARDASGRYNEQFF. The CDR3 bases are TGCAGTGCTAGAGATGCTAGCGGGAGGTACAATGAGCAGTTCTTC.

The J gene is TRBJ2-7, the V gene TRBV6-2 or TRBV6-3, with a weak D call TRBD2 (5 bases). Trimming took off 5 bases at V and 0 bases at J, with 17 bases between the two ends. This CDR3 spans 16 amino acids. Germline CDR1 is MNHEY and CDR2 is SVGEGT. CDR3: CASSPSGVPNSYEQYF. The DNA of the CDR3 is TGTGCCAGCAGTCCCTCCGGGGTCCCGAACTCCTACGAGCAGTACTTC.

This clonotype was detected a few times. The CDR3 region is CASSQDRTKNSPLHF. The CDR3 coding sequence is TGCGCCAGCAGCCAAGACCGAACAAAAAATTCACCCCTCCACTTT. The gene calls are TRBV4-3 and TRBJ1-6, with D unresolved. V was shortened by 0 bases and J by 7 bases, with 10 bases between the two germline ends. CDR3 length equals 15 residues. Germline V gives CDR1 LGHNA, CDR2 YSLEER.

This clonotype was seen a few times. The chain carries TRBV5-1 and TRBJ2-5; tentative D call: TRBD1 (6 bases). The V end was cut by 0 bases, the J end by 3 bases, with 15 bases between. This CDR3 spans 16 amino acids. CDR1 and CDR2 (germline): SGHRS, YFSETQ. Here the CDR3 DNA reads TGCGCCAGCAGCTTGGCGGCGACAGGATACAAAGAGACCCAGTACTTC. This sequence encodes CASSLAATGYKETQYF.

The J gene is TRBJ2-1, the V gene TRBV30, with 9 bases identical to TRBD1. This CDR3 is built from 14 residues. V gave up 2 bases and J gave up 12 bases; unmatched junction bases: 11. Germline assignment: CDR1 GTSNPN and CDR2 SVGIG (reference sequence). Here the CDR3 DNA reads TGTGCCTGGAGTCTTTCCGGACAGGGGATTCGGCAGTTCTTC. This encodes CAWSLSGQGIRQFF.

This chain connects TRBV14 to TRBJ2-2; D gene uncertain. Germline V gene data show CDR1 as SGHDN and CDR2 as FVKESK. This CDR3 region has 14 residues. V was trimmed by 1 base and J by 4 bases, leaving 7 bases between them. CDR3: CASSQGAPTGELFF. CDR3 bases: TGTGCCAGCAGCCAAGGGGCTCCCACCGGGGAGCTGTTTTTT.

Remarks on this clonotype: One base away lies a much larger clone, so this may be a sequencing read error. The chain is built from TRBV5-1 and TRBJ1-2; D is ambiguous. Germline loops: CDR1 SGHRS, CDR2 YFSETQ. The length of the CDR3 is 17 residues. V was pared by 0 bases and J by 2 bases, with 17 bases between. The CDR3 is CASSLERPGSSNYGYTF. The CDR3 nucleotides read TGCGCCAGCAGCTTGGAAAGACCCGGGTCATCCAACTATGGCTACACCTTC.

V gene TRBV7-2 combines with J gene TRBJ2-2, with 7 bases fitting TRBD1. Germline trimming cut 5 bases from V and 1 base from J; bases unmatched to any gene: 10. Looked up from germline, CDR1 is SGHTA and CDR2 is FQGNSA. This CDR3 contains 17 residues. CDR3 amino acids: CASSLTPGQKNTGELFF. Written as DNA, the CDR3 is TGTGCCAGCAGCCTTACACCGGGACAGAAGAACACCGGGGAGCTGTTTTTT.

The chain employs TRBV7-8 and TRBJ2-7; TRBD1 agrees at 8 bases. Germline values: CDR1 SGHVS, CDR2 FQNEAQ. The CDR3 spans 16 residues. Trimming took 0 bases from V and 5 from J; bases not matched to a gene: 9. The CDR3 here is CASSLATGVGWNEQYF. CDR3 DNA: TGTGCCAGCAGCTTAGCGACAGGGGTCGGTTGGAACGAGCAGTACTTC.

This clonotype was seen only a few times. The chain employs TRBV2 and TRBJ2-7; D gene ambiguous. CDR1 and CDR2 (germline): SNHLY, FYNNEI. V was pared by 6 bases and J by 2 bases, with 14 bases between. This CDR3 has 14 amino acids. CDR3 sequence: CASSHPKGPYEQYF. CDR3 DNA sequence: TGTGCCAGCAGCCACCCGAAGGGTCCCTACGAGCAGTACTTC.

In this sample, this clonotype turned up many times. This rearrangement joins TRBV9 to TRBJ2-2; D remains unclear. Trimming cost V 0 bases and J 1 base, with 7 bases left between them. The CDR3 sequence is 15 residues long. Looked up from germline, CDR1 is SGDLS and CDR2 is YYNGEE. The CDR3 region has the DNA TGTGCCAGCAGCGTAGGGCCTTGGAACACCGGGGAGCTGTTTTTT. It is translated as CASSVGPWNTGELFF.

The chain couples TRBV12-3 or TRBV12-4 to TRBJ2-3; D is unclear. The CDR3 has 15 amino acids. The V gene lost 1 base and the J gene lost 2 bases, with 10 bases spanning the gap. The CDR3 nucleotides read TGTGCCAGCAGTTTAGTCGCAGGAAACACAGATACGCAGTATTTT. It translates to CASSLVAGNTDTQYF.

This clonotype was observed many times. The chain links TRBV12-3 or TRBV12-4 to TRBJ1-1; D not resolved. Trimming took off 1 base at V and 4 bases at J, with 10 bases between the two ends. The CDR3 sequence is 14 residues long. The CDR3 bases are TGTGCCAGCAGTTTAGGGTTTCGGGCCACTGAAGCTTTCTTT. It translates to CASSLGFRATEAFF.

This clonotype was detected a few times. V gene TRBV20-1 combines with J gene TRBJ1-1, with 8 bases aligning to TRBD1. Unmatched junction bases numbered 5, after V lost 1 base and J lost 7 bases. The CDR3 has 13 amino acids. Germline CDR1 DFQATT, CDR2 SNEGSKA (reference sequence). The CDR3 DNA reads TGCAGTGCTAGAGCGGACAGGGAGAGTGAAGCTTTCTTT. It specifies CSARADRESEAFF.

The chain recombines TRBV29-1 with TRBJ2-5; D is unclear. V lost 7 bases and J 7 bases, leaving 19 bases between the germline ends. Germline V lookup: CDR1 SQVTM, CDR2 ANQGSEA. The CDR3 runs to 13 residues. The CDR3 loop reads CSATLGLSGTQYF. CDR3 bases: TGCAGCGCAACGCTCGGGCTCTCGGGGACCCAGTACTTC.

This clonotype came up a few times. This chain connects TRBV6-2 or TRBV6-3 to TRBJ2-1; the match to TRBD2 covers 9 bases. With V trimmed by 7 bases and J by 7 bases, 14 bases remained unmatched. This CDR3 is 16 amino acids long. From germline, CDR1 is MNHEY and CDR2 SVGEGT. Written as DNA, the CDR3 is TGTGCCAGCAAACTGGGGGGGACTAGCTCCTTGAATGAGCAGTTCTTC. It specifies CASKLGGTSSLNEQFF.